The 16 T cell receptor delta chains presented below share a single source sample, sequenced in a study of γδ T cells in repeated Plasmodium falciparum infection. Gammadelta T cells were flow-sorted from PBMC into Vgamma9/Vdelta2+ and Vdelta2-negative populations for bulk analysis. TCRdb re-called the multiplex PCR reads via CATT. The data contain tens of thousands of delta-chain clones, 0.95% to 1% of them seen just once; the ten biggest clones take up more than 9%. The sequencing sample was made of gamma-delta T cells from blood. The receptors derive from a pool of human donors (malaria-infected and uninfected, not separated).

Points on this clone: The amino acid sequence in TCRdb belongs to a much larger clone and departs from this DNA's translation at residue 13, likely a sequencing read error; the sequence shown is translated from the DNA. Called V gene: TRDV2; the J gene was not called; TRDD3 is taken as the D call from the table, unchecked against the DNA. The CDR3 contains 15 residues. Per germline, CDR1 GEAIGNYY and CDR2 EKD. CDR3 in amino acids: CACDTGGYYTDKPIF. The CDR3 coding sequence is TGTGCCTGTGACACCGGGGGATACTACACCGATAAACCCATCTTT.

Regarding this clone: For this DNA, TCRdb reports the protein of a much larger clone, which diverges at residue 12, most likely from a read error; the protein presented here is translated directly from the DNA. The rearrangement joins TRDV1 to TRDJ1; D may be TRDD3 (5 bases). Here the J gene was assigned by germline matching of the DNA, as TCRdb has none. The CDR3 length is 19 residues. With 3 bases removed from V and 4 bases from J, the gap between germline ends came to 27 bases. Germline assignment: CDR1 TSWWSYY and CDR2 QGS. The CDR3 protein is CALGDAIQAGPTPYDKLIF. In nucleotides, the CDR3 is TGTGCTCTTGGGGACGCTATCCAAGCTGGGCCGACTCCGTACGATAAACTCATCTTT.

In its sample, this clone was seen a few times. This DNA's translation and the protein TCRdb lists, from a much larger clone, do not match at residue 18, likely due to a read error; the protein shown is translated from the DNA. V gene assignment gives TRDV1, but the J gene was left uncalled; the table names TRDD3, a call not compared with the DNA. The CDR3 loop spans 19 amino acids. Germline V CDR1 and CDR2: TSWWSYY, QGS. CDR3 protein: CALGDHGVGLGDPQNKLTF. In nucleotides, the CDR3 is TGTGCTCTTGGGGACCACGGGGTCGGGCTGGGGGATCCTCAAAATAAACTCACCTTT.

A word on this clone: TCRdb has a much larger clone's protein, which differs at residue 3 from the translation of this DNA, likely because of a read error; what is shown is the protein translated from the DNA. DNA for the CDR3: TGTGCCTATGACACCGGAGGTACCGATAAACTCATCTTT. Residues: CAYDTGGTDKLIF. V is TRDV2 and J is TRDJ1, with D hard to call. No J gene was available from TCRdb, and it was assigned here by a germline match of the DNA. The CDR3 runs to 13 residues. Per germline, CDR1 GEAIGNYY and CDR2 EKD.

This clone is classed as medium-sized (0.01 to 0.1%). This sample also contains other DNA sequences that code for the same CDR3. The chain recombines TRDV2 with TRDJ1; TRDD3 matches at 11 bases. V lost 3 bases, J lost 3 bases, and 5 bases stayed unmatched. The CDR3 covers 15 residues. CDR1 and CDR2 from the germline V gene are GEAIGNYY and EKD. The CDR3 region is CACDPLGDIPDKLIF. CDR3 DNA sequence: TGTGCCTGTGACCCACTGGGGGATATTCCCGATAAACTCATCTTT.

Of note for this clone: The amino acid sequence in TCRdb belongs to a much larger clone and departs from this DNA's translation at residue 15, likely a sequencing read error; the sequence shown is translated from the DNA. The V gene was identified as TRDV1, while no J gene was called; the table's D call of TRDD3 was not tested on the DNA. Per the germline V gene, CDR1 is TSWWSYY and CDR2 is QGS. This CDR3 is built from 16 residues. In DNA, the CDR3 is TGTGCTCTTGGGCCCCTCTTCAGGGGGAGAACCGATAAACTCACCTTT. This codes for CALGPLFRGRTDKLTF.

This clone has just a few counts. A read error is likely here: a far larger clone is one base away. The sample contains more than one DNA sequence encoding this CDR3. The chain has TRDV1 and TRDJ2; 11 bases align to TRDD3. Germline V lookup: CDR1 TSWWSYY, CDR2 QGS. The CDR3 totals 25 residues. The ends lost 3 bases at V and 0 bases at J; junction bases unmatched: 27. This chain's CDR3 is CALGEDPTLVLGDISRGALTAQLFF. CDR3 in DNA: TGTGCTCTTGGGGAGGATCCTACGCTCGTACTGGGGGATATTTCACGTGGGGCTTTGACAGCACAACTCTTCTTT.

With respect to this clone: This DNA translates differently at residue 15 from the TCRdb protein, which is that of a much larger clone; a read error is likely, and the protein shown is the DNA's own translation. The chain uses TRDV1 and TRDJ1; D possibly uses TRDD2 or TRDD3 (8 bases each). The J gene is absent in TCRdb and was assigned here via DNA matching to germline. Between the trimmed V and J ends, which lost 2 bases and 1 base, there was a span of 41 bases. The V gene's germline CDR1 is TSWWSYY and CDR2 QGS. This CDR3 has 25 residues. The CDR3 region has the DNA TGTGCTCTTGGGGAAGGGGACTTCCTACGTGACCCCTGGGGGAGGTCGACCCGAGGCACCGATAAACTCATCTTT. This gives the protein CALGEGDFLRDPWGRSTRGTDKLIF.

This clone showed up just a few times. A far larger clone is just one base off, so this is likely a read error. Distinct nucleotide sequences in the sample also encode this CDR3. J gene calling gave no result, while the V gene is TRDV2; TRDD3, the D gene given by the table, was not confirmed from the DNA. This CDR3 region has 20 residues. Per the germline V gene, CDR1 is GEAIGNYY and CDR2 is EKD. The CDR3 bases are TGTGCCTGTGTTGCCGGGGTACTGGGGGATAAAGGGAGATACACCGATAAGCTCATCTTT. This codes for CACVAGVLGDKGRYTDKLIF.

On this clone itself: For this DNA, TCRdb reports the protein of a much larger clone, which diverges at residue 9, most likely from a read error; the protein presented here is translated directly from the DNA. The chain is built from TRDV1 and TRDJ1; 8 bases line up with TRDD3. TCRdb is silent on the J gene; assignment here came from matching the DNA to germline. CDR3 length equals 22 residues. Per germline, CDR1 TSWWSYY and CDR2 QGS. Trimming removed 0 bases from V and 0 bases from J; junction bases left unmatched: 21. The CDR3 DNA follows: TGTGCTCTTGGGGAACTAAGACTGGCCTTCTGGGGGAAAACTAGCTACACCGATAAACTCATCTTT. It translates to CALGELRLAFWGKTSYTDKLIF.

This clone has just a few counts. Only one base separates this from a far larger clonotype, so it likely reflects a read error. This sample also contains other DNA sequences that code for the same CDR3. Here the CDR3 DNA reads TGTGCTCTTGGTCCCTCCCCCCCGCTCGACACCTTACTGGGGACCTCGGGTGTCACCGATAAACTCATCTTT. This sequence encodes CALGPSPPLDTLLGTSGVTDKLIF. The rearrangement links TRDV1 to TRDJ1; 7 positions match TRDD3. Here the J gene came from matching the DNA to germline, since TCRdb omits it. Germline CDR1 TSWWSYY, CDR2 QGS. The V and J ends lost 6 bases and 1 base, in that order; junction bases with no gene match: 35. The CDR3 sequence is 24 residues long.

Concerning this clone itself: The TCRdb protein, from a much larger clone, departs from this DNA's translation at residue 15, likely by read error; the protein shown derives from the DNA. V gene TRDV2 combines with J gene TRDJ1, with 7 nucleotides matching TRDD3. The J gene, missing from TCRdb, was assigned here through DNA to germline matching. This CDR3 is 19 amino acids long. Germline assignment: CDR1 GEAIGNYY and CDR2 EKD. The CDR3 reads CACDTPWDTKGPYTYKLIF. The CDR3, as DNA: TGTGCCTGTGACACCCCATGGGATACTAAAGGCCCGTACACCTATAAACTCATCTTT.

This clone was seen more than once but under ten times. A far larger clone lies a single base away; this is likely a read error. Other DNA sequences of this sample code for an identical CDR3. The chain couples TRDV2 to TRDJ3; the match to TRDD3 covers 11 bases. TCRdb is silent on the J gene; assignment here came from matching the DNA to germline. CDR3 length equals 19 residues. Germline CDR1 is GEAIGNYY and CDR2 is EKD. With 3 bases clipped from V and 2 bases from J, the junction kept 8 bases outside the gene matches. CDR3 nucleotide sequence: TGTGCCTGTGACTGGGTGCTGGGGGATACCACCTGGGACACCCGACAGATGTTTTTC. Amino acid sequence: CACDWVLGDTTWDTRQMFF.

This clone showed up many times. A read error likely explains this, since a far larger clone differs by one base. This sample includes further DNA sequences coding for the same CDR3. With the J gene uncalled, the V gene is TRDV2; no check of the table's D call, TRDD3, against the DNA was made. CDR1 and CDR2 (germline): GEAIGNYY, EKD. The length of the CDR3 is 17 residues. The CDR3: CACDTVLGTNLTAQLFF. In DNA form, the CDR3 reads TGTGCCTGTGACACCGTACTGGGAACGAACCTGACAGCACAGCTCTTCTTT.

This clone has a handful of counts. TCRdb assigns this DNA the protein of a much larger clone, which departs from its translation at residue 12; this likely reflects a read error, and the protein shown comes from translating the DNA. The chain combines TRDV1 with TRDJ1, with 8 bases identical to TRDD3. Germline-derived CDR1 and CDR2 are TSWWSYY and QGS. The junction had 18 bases not matched to a gene; V was cut back by 3 bases and J by 0 bases. The length of the CDR3 is 20 residues. CDR3 in amino acids: CALGDQFPAWGMHYTDKLIF. The CDR3 DNA reads TGTGCTCTTGGGGACCAGTTTCCTGCGTGGGGGATGCATTACACCGATAAACTCATCTTT.

Note on this clone: The TCRdb record carries a much larger clone's protein, which differs from this DNA's translation at residue 6; a read error is the likely cause, and the protein listed here is the DNA translation. At the DNA level, this CDR3 is encoded by other sequences in the same sample as well. This sequence joins TRDV1 and TRDJ1; 12 bases are a match to TRDD3. Germline CDR1 is TSWWSYY and CDR2 is QGS. The CDR3 runs 18 residues. In DNA form, the CDR3 reads TGTGCCCTTGGGGAAGCGCAGGAACTACTGGGGGATACCCTTAAACTCATCTTT. Its protein is CALGEAQELLGDTLKLIF.